These T cell receptor beta chains were read from a single sample in a study of response to subunit inactivated influenza vaccine. TCRdb passed the RT-PCR reads through MiXCR, listing each CDR3 protein once. Found here are under 750,000 distinct CDR3 sequences, approximately 12% of them singletons; the top ten hold roughly 10%. Sequenced here: PBMCs from blood, sampled on the day of vaccination. All receptors derive from a man in his fifties who received an inactivated influenza vaccine. Each CDR3 is given with its conserved first and last residue. D genes are given only for firm matches. Some rows have no size entry. The others give once, few or many, or a class for an expanded clone.

CDR3: CASSPGLGGTDTQYF
DNA: TGTGCCAGCAGTCCGGGACTGGGGGGGACAGATACGCAGTATTTT
size: few
V: TRBV28
J: TRBJ2-3
D: TRBD2

CDR3: CASSPGTGGGETQYF
DNA: TGTGCCAGCAGCCCCGGGACAGGGGGCGGAGAGACCCAGTACTTC
size: .
V: TRBV6-2/TRBV6-3
J: TRBJ2-5
D: TRBD1

CDR3: CASSPTVGTGSYEQYF
DNA: TGTGCCAGCAGTCCGACTGTTGGGACAGGGTCCTACGAGCAGTACTTC
size: .
V: TRBV27
J: TRBJ2-7
D: TRBD1

CDR3: CASNPQGGGNSPLHF
DNA: TGTGCCAGCAACCCACAGGGAGGAGGGAATTCACCCCTCCACTTT
size: .
V: TRBV2
J: TRBJ1-6
D: .

CDR3: CASSVSSGGAIHTQYF
DNA: TGTGCCAGCAGCGTCTCTAGCGGGGGGGCGATACATACGCAGTATTTT
size: .
V: TRBV11-2
J: TRBJ2-3
D: TRBD2

CDR3: CATSSGFQANTGELFF
DNA: TGTGCCACCAGCAGTGGTTTCCAGGCGAACACCGGGGAGCTGTTTTTT
size: many
V: TRBV15
J: TRBJ2-2
D: .

CDR3: CASSLGPDGANYGYTF
DNA: TGCGCCAGCAGCCTTGGGCCGGACGGAGCTAACTATGGCTACACCTTC
size: .
V: TRBV4-1
J: TRBJ1-2
D: .

CDR3: CASSTQAGGIDEQFF
DNA: TGTGCCAGCAGCACTCAAGCGGGGGGTATCGATGAGCAGTTCTTC
size: .
V: TRBV7-2
J: TRBJ2-1
D: TRBD2

CDR3: CSAMGGQLNYGYTF
DNA: TGCAGTGCTATGGGGGGACAGCTTAACTATGGCTACACCTTC
size: .
V: TRBV20-1
J: TRBJ1-2
D: TRBD1

CDR3: CSVTRLALNDEQFF
DNA: TGCAGCGTCACCAGACTAGCCCTTAACGATGAGCAGTTCTTC
size: many
V: TRBV29-1
J: TRBJ2-1
D: TRBD2

CDR3: CSASRGQGWVEQFF
DNA: TGCAGTGCCAGTAGGGGACAGGGTTGGGTTGAGCAGTTCTTC
size: .
V: TRBV20-1
J: TRBJ2-1
D: TRBD1

CDR3: CASSRVQGSGEQFF
DNA: TGTGCCAGCAGCCGAGTACAGGGCTCCGGTGAGCAGTTCTTC
size: few
V: TRBV3-1
J: TRBJ2-1
D: .

CDR3: CSAAPYNPTGELFF
DNA: TGCAGCGCTGCGCCATACAATCCCACCGGGGAGCTGTTTTTT
size: many
V: TRBV29-1
J: TRBJ2-2
D: .

CDR3: CASSLVLVQGYGYTF
DNA: TGTGCCAGCAGCTTAGTGCTAGTGCAGGGCTATGGCTACACCTTC
size: few
V: TRBV7-2
J: TRBJ1-2
D: .

CDR3: CASSPSLAGGYNEQFF
DNA: TGTGCCAGCAGCCCCTCACTAGCGGGAGGATACAATGAGCAGTTCTTC
size: .
V: TRBV9
J: TRBJ2-1
D: TRBD2

CDR3: CASSQEALFSSYNEQFF
DNA: TGCGCCAGCAGCCAAGAAGCCCTCTTTAGCTCCTACAATGAGCAGTTCTTC
size: .
V: TRBV4-3
J: TRBJ2-1
D: .

CDR3: CSAQDQGTSGNTIYF
DNA: TGCAGTGCCCAGGATCAGGGGACTTCTGGAAACACCATATATTTT
size: few
V: TRBV20-1
J: TRBJ1-3
D: .

CDR3: CASSSPASGGARTQYF
DNA: TGTGCCAGCAGCTCCCCGGCTAGCGGGGGGGCCAGGACGCAGTATTTT
size: .
V: TRBV7-9
J: TRBJ2-3
D: TRBD2

CDR3: CATKSMGQGHSWSGANVLTF
DNA: TGTGCCACCAAGAGTATGGGACAGGGCCATAGTTGGTCTGGGGCCAACGTCCTGACTTTC
size: few
V: TRBV15
J: TRBJ2-6
D: TRBD1

CDR3: CASSLAVTTTNSPLHF
DNA: TGCGCCAGCAGCTTGGCCGTGACAACGACTAATTCACCCCTCCACTTT
size: .
V: TRBV5-1
J: TRBJ1-6
D: .

CDR3: CASSKTGRYYEQYF
DNA: TGTGCCAGCAGCAAAACGGGACGGTACTACGAGCAGTACTTC
size: few
V: TRBV12-3/TRBV12-4
J: TRBJ2-7
D: .

CDR3: CSARDRGSAYEQYF
DNA: TGCAGTGCTAGAGATCGGGGGTCAGCCTACGAGCAGTACTTC
size: .
V: TRBV20-1
J: TRBJ2-7
D: .

CDR3: CASSWGGATNEKLFF
DNA: TGTGCCAGCAGTTGGGGGGGGGCAACTAATGAAAAACTGTTTTTT
size: few
V: TRBV27
J: TRBJ1-4
D: .

CDR3: CASSQSTGPGGEAFF
DNA: TGTGCCAGCAGCCAATCCACGGGGCCAGGGGGTGAAGCTTTCTTT
size: few
V: TRBV16
J: TRBJ1-1
D: TRBD1

CDR3: CASSPAIAREVHEQFF
DNA: TGCGCCAGCAGCCCGGCTATAGCGAGGGAGGTTCATGAGCAGTTCTTC
size: many
V: TRBV5-1
J: TRBJ2-1
D: .

CDR3: CASGPPGTYSYNEQFF
DNA: TGTGCCAGCGGGCCCCCGGGGACATACTCCTACAATGAGCAGTTCTTC
size: few
V: TRBV4-2
J: TRBJ2-1
D: .

CDR3: CASSSRIGGSNEKLFF
DNA: TGTGCCAGCAGCTCTAGGATTGGGGGATCTAATGAAAAACTGTTTTTT
size: few
V: TRBV11-2
J: TRBJ1-4
D: .

CDR3: CSARSGAYEQYF
DNA: TGCAGTGCTAGGAGCGGGGCCTACGAGCAGTACTTC
size: few
V: TRBV20-1
J: TRBJ2-7
D: TRBD2

CDR3: CASSYSWDSPYEQYF
DNA: TGTGCCAGCAGTTACTCCTGGGACTCGCCCTACGAGCAGTACTTC
size: many
V: TRBV6-5
J: TRBJ2-7
D: .

CDR3: CASSKQGFGANVLTF
DNA: TGTGCCAGCAGTAAACAGGGGTTCGGGGCCAACGTCCTGACTTTC
size: .
V: TRBV6-2/TRBV6-3
J: TRBJ2-6
D: TRBD1

CDR3: CAISPRGTELSGANVLTF
DNA: TGTGCCATCAGCCCCAGAGGGACGGAACTCTCTGGGGCCAACGTCCTGACTTTC
size: .
V: TRBV10-3
J: TRBJ2-6
D: .

CDR3: CSARPWDRGDNSPLHF
DNA: TGCAGTGCTCGACCCTGGGACAGGGGAGATAATTCACCCCTCCACTTT
size: few
V: TRBV20-1
J: TRBJ1-6
D: TRBD1

CDR3: CASSGGAGYEQYF
DNA: TGCGCCAGCAGTGGAGGAGCGGGGTACGAGCAGTACTTC
size: .
V: TRBV10-1
J: TRBJ2-7
D: TRBD2

CDR3: CASSLARTDLSAGELFF
DNA: TGTGCCAGCAGCTTGGCCCGAACAGATCTGTCGGCCGGGGAGCTGTTTTTT
size: .
V: TRBV5-5
J: TRBJ2-2
D: .

CDR3: CAISVGQGAVTGELFF
DNA: TGTGCCATCAGTGTTGGACAGGGGGCGGTCACCGGGGAGCTGTTTTTT
size: .
V: TRBV10-3
J: TRBJ2-2
D: TRBD1

CDR3: CASTPTSGETQYF
DNA: TGCGCCAGCACCCCGACTAGTGGAGAGACCCAGTACTTC
size: few
V: TRBV5-1
J: TRBJ2-5
D: .

CDR3: CATSEPGQGTEQFF
DNA: TGTGCCACCAGTGAGCCGGGACAGGGAACCGAGCAGTTCTTC
size: .
V: TRBV24-1
J: TRBJ2-1
D: TRBD1

CDR3: CASSPTGFEAFF
DNA: TGTGCCAGTTCTCCTACAGGGTTTGAAGCTTTCTTT
size: few
V: TRBV25-1
J: TRBJ1-1
D: .

CDR3: CASSSRGSSYEQYF
DNA: TGCGCCAGCAGCTCTCGCGGGAGCTCCTACGAGCAGTACTTC
size: .
V: TRBV5-1
J: TRBJ2-7
D: TRBD2

CDR3: CASSSGTSGNNEQFF
DNA: TGTGCCAGCAGTTCGGGGACTAGCGGGAACAATGAGCAGTTCTTC
size: few
V: TRBV27
J: TRBJ2-1
D: TRBD2

CDR3: CASSGRSQPGDNEQFF
DNA: TGTGCCAGCAGCGGGAGGAGTCAGCCCGGGGACAATGAGCAGTTCTTC
size: few
V: TRBV7-2
J: TRBJ2-1
D: .

CDR3: CASSRTGQGQPQHF
DNA: TGTGCCAGCAGCCGGACGGGACAGGGCCAGCCCCAGCATTTT
size: .
V: TRBV6-2/TRBV6-3
J: TRBJ1-5
D: TRBD1

CDR3: CASSTRPDMNTEAFF
DNA: TGTGCCAGCAGCACTCGGCCAGACATGAACACTGAAGCTTTCTTT
size: many
V: TRBV7-3
J: TRBJ1-1
D: .

CDR3: CASSYSTGLRDGMNTEAFF
DNA: TGTGCCAGCAGTTACTCGACGGGACTCCGGGACGGCATGAACACTGAAGCTTTCTTT
size: many
V: TRBV6-2/TRBV6-3
J: TRBJ1-1
D: .

CDR3: CASSDLAGGFGVDTQYF
DNA: TGTGCCAGCAGTGACTTAGCGGGAGGGTTTGGCGTAGATACGCAGTATTTT
size: .
V: TRBV6-1
J: TRBJ2-3
D: TRBD2

CDR3: CASIQGTSGIYEQFF
DNA: TGTGCCAGCATTCAAGGGACTAGCGGGATCTATGAGCAGTTCTTC
size: .
V: TRBV12-3/TRBV12-4
J: TRBJ2-1
D: TRBD2

CDR3: CASSGDMVEQFF
DNA: TGTGCCAGCAGCGGCGACATGGTTGAGCAGTTCTTC
size: .
V: TRBV9
J: TRBJ2-1
D: .

CDR3: CASLNSLRGLNEQYF
DNA: TGTGCCAGTCTTAACAGTCTCAGGGGGCTCAACGAGCAGTACTTC
size: few
V: TRBV7-9
J: TRBJ2-7
D: TRBD1

CDR3: CASSRAQGYGYTF
DNA: TGTGCCAGCAGCAGAGCGCAGGGGTATGGCTACACCTTC
size: many
V: TRBV28
J: TRBJ1-2
D: .

CDR3: CATSSRTISYEQYF
DNA: TGTGCCACCAGCTCCCGGACTATTTCCTACGAGCAGTACTTC
size: many
V: TRBV15
J: TRBJ2-7
D: .

CDR3: CASSLAGLADGYEQYF
DNA: TGTGCCAGCAGCTTAGCCGGACTAGCGGACGGATACGAGCAGTACTTC
size: .
V: TRBV11-1
J: TRBJ2-7
D: TRBD2

CDR3: CSVDALLAGDSYNEQFF
DNA: TGCAGCGTTGATGCTTTACTAGCGGGGGACTCCTACAATGAGCAGTTCTTC
size: many
V: TRBV29-1
J: TRBJ2-1
D: TRBD2

CDR3: CASSEQWGTSGRPDTQYF
DNA: TGTGCCAGCAGTGAACAGTGGGGGACTAGCGGGAGACCCGATACGCAGTATTTT
size: .
V: TRBV6-1
J: TRBJ2-3
D: TRBD2

CDR3: CASSPEDTGPHEQFF
DNA: TGTGCCAGCTCACCGGAAGACACTGGGCCACATGAGCAGTTCTTC
size: many
V: TRBV18
J: TRBJ2-1
D: .